Sequencing of this T cell receptor beta chain was carried out in a study of CD8 T cells in ankylosing spondylitis. Each TCR beta library was made by quantitative 5'-RACE that incorporated molecular barcodes. TCRdb reanalysed the 5' RACE reads using MiXCR and keeps one entry per CDR3 protein. The data hold about 800,000 distinct CDR3 sequences, with 12% observed a single time. V was trimmed by 5 bases and J by 2 bases, leaving 16 bases between them. CDR1 and CDR2 (germline): MNHEY, SVGEGT. This CDR3 is built from 16 residues. Study-wide findings and caveats: There were earlier reports of some motif variants in reactive arthritis synovial fluid and blood. Significant enrichment of disease-linked clones was reported in matched ankylosing spondylitis synovial fluid. Disease-linked clones bore a CD8+ phenotype, appearing relatively rarely in peripheral blood. A TCR beta motif of roughly eight highly homologous variants seemed to mark ankylosing spondylitis blood.

This clonotype was counted only a few times. Its antigen is not known. The sequence was obtained from a male donor with ankylosing spondylitis. Sequenced sample: blood, either unsorted or a sorted T cell fraction (not recorded which). V is TRBV6-2 or TRBV6-3 and J is TRBJ1-3; the D gene is possibly TRBD1 (6 bases). This chain's CDR3 is CASSNSRGSAGNTIYF. The CDR3 DNA sequence: TGTGCCAGCAGTAATTCCAGGGGATCGGCTGGAAACACCATATATTTT.